These 9 T cell receptor beta chains were sequenced from one sample in a study of blood T cell repertoires in COVID-19. Libraries were prepared by immunoSEQ multiplex PCR; TCRdb keeps only in-frame clonotypes and omits some of them. The sample includes roughly 300,000 clones, 80% to 90% of them seen just once. The sequencing sample was made of peripheral blood. These receptors originate from a woman in her forties or fifties who had recovered from COVID-19.

The V gene is TRBV6-2 or TRBV6-3, the J gene TRBJ2-5, with D uncertain. The CDR3 extends over 14 amino acids. Trimming shortened V by 1 base and J by 4 bases, and 10 bases separated the two germline ends. CDR1 is MNHEY and CDR2 is SVGEGT in the germline V gene. This chain's CDR3 is CASSYYGGTETQYF. The DNA for the CDR3 is TGTGCCAGCAGTTACTACGGCGGAACAGAGACCCAGTACTTC.

The CDR3 DNA reads as TGTGCCAGCAGCTTGGGGACAGGGGCCTCTTACGAGCAGTACTTC. It is translated as CASSLGTGASYEQYF. The genes are TRBV5-4 and TRBJ2-7, with 9 positions matching TRBD1. Germline V CDR1 and CDR2: SGHNT, YYREEE (reference sequence). V trimming: 0 bases; J trimming: 4 bases; junction bases outside the gene matches: 5. CDR3 length: 15 residues.

The chain carries TRBV7-9 and TRBJ1-2; D is perhaps TRBD1 (6 bases). The CDR3 runs 14 residues. Between the trimmed V and J ends, which lost 4 bases and 7 bases, there was a span of 16 bases. The germline V gene has CDR1 SEHNR and CDR2 FQNEAQ (reference sequence). The CDR3 DNA is TGTGCCAGCAGCTCCCGGGGGGCGGTGCGTGGCTACACCTTC. It translates to CASSSRGAVRGYTF.

This clone has just one count. The rearrangement uses TRBV19 and TRBJ2-1; 7 bases match TRBD1. Germline V CDR1 and CDR2: LNHDA, SQIVND (reference sequence). V trimming: 6 bases; J trimming: 11 bases; junction bases outside the gene matches: 7. This CDR3 has 12 amino acids. CDR3 protein: CASSAGTDKQFF. The CDR3 nucleotides are TGTGCCAGTAGCGCCGGGACAGATAAGCAGTTCTTC.

The gene calls are TRBV28 and TRBJ1-5; 7 bases line up with TRBD1. Germline lookup yields CDR1 MDHEN and CDR2 SYDVKM. Trimming removed 2 bases from V and 6 bases from J; junction bases left unmatched: 4. CDR3 size: 14 residues. The CDR3 sequence: CASSLRDRAQPQHF. Written as DNA, the CDR3 is TGTGCCAGCAGTTTACGTGACAGGGCTCAGCCCCAGCATTTT.

This clone came up a few times. The chain combines TRBV6-1 with TRBJ1-1; D uncertain. The CDR3 extends over 16 amino acids. V lost 0 bases to trimming and J lost 0 bases, with 11 bases between them. Germline CDR1 and CDR2: MNHNS and SASEGT. This CDR3 is CASSEAIHSLNTEAFF. The CDR3 DNA reads as TGTGCCAGCAGTGAAGCAATACATAGCTTGAACACTGAAGCTTTCTTT.

The gene calls are TRBV7-2 and TRBJ2-2; 12 bases fit TRBD2. After removal of 0 bases from V and 4 bases from J, the junction contained 9 bases not matched to a gene. The CDR3 runs 19 residues. Germline V CDR1 and CDR2: SGHTA, FQGNSA. CDR3 sequence (DNA): TGTGCCAGCAGCTTAGCGGCTAGCGGGGGGGCTATCGGCACCGGGGAGCTGTTTTTT. Its translation: CASSLAASGGAIGTGELFF.

This clone was detected once. The chain couples TRBV30 to TRBJ2-5; possibly TRBD2 for D (7 bases). The V gene's germline CDR1 is GTSNPN and CDR2 SVGIG (reference sequence). The CDR3 has 16 amino acids. The V gene lost 0 bases and the J gene lost 6 bases, with 20 bases spanning the gap. The CDR3: CAWSVRGGGASKTQYF. DNA for the CDR3: TGTGCCTGGAGTGTACGAGGGGGGGGCGCATCGAAGACCCAGTACTTC.

This clone turned up a few times. This chain uses TRBV7-9 with TRBJ2-1; D is uncertain. The length of the CDR3 is 11 residues. Per the germline V gene, CDR1 is SEHNR and CDR2 is FQNEAQ (reference sequence). V lost 2 bases, J lost 7 bases, and 3 bases lay in between. The CDR3 DNA reads TGTGCCAGCAGCTTACTGAATGAGCAGTTCTTC. As protein: CASSLLNEQFF.